The following is a TCR beta chain sequence with its context. Generated by immunoSEQ multiplex PCR, the TCRdb table keeps only in-frame clones and is missing some. The data show tens of thousands of clones, about 87% seen once. With V trimmed by 0 bases and J by 7 bases, 11 bases remained unmatched. Germline V CDR1 and CDR2: SGDLS, YYNGEE. The CDR3 length is 16 residues. This entry belongs to a study of radiotherapy plus CTLA-4 blockade in lung cancer. The origin of this receptor is a human donor with non-small cell lung cancer who had stable disease on radiotherapy plus ipilimumab. V and J are TRBV9 and TRBJ2-5, with 8 bases that match TRBD2. Specimen: peripheral blood, collected from a patient treated with radiotherapy plus ipilimumab. This chain's CDR3 is CASSVDHSGVAGTQYF. The CDR3 DNA reads TGTGCCAGCAGCGTAGACCATAGCGGGGTTGCGGGGACCCAGTACTTC.